The 14 T cell receptor beta chains listed next were all sequenced from one sample in a study of blood T cell repertoires in COVID-19. Assay used: immunoSEQ multiplex PCR; TCRdb lists only in-frame clones, some missing. Of approximately 92,000 clones listed, 72% are singletons. The specimen sequenced was peripheral blood. These receptors were obtained from a woman aged 55-70 years in a cohort sampled during active or convalescent COVID-19.

This chain links TRBV30 with TRBJ1-1, with D maybe TRBD1 (5 bases). There are 15 residues in the CDR3. Germline V gene data show CDR1 as GTSNPN and CDR2 as SVGIG (reference sequence). Trimming cost V 4 bases and J 5 bases, with 20 bases left between them. The CDR3 region has the DNA TGTGCCTGGACGGAAAAGGTGGGGAGGGGAACTGAAGCTTTCTTT. It is translated as CAWTEKVGRGTEAFF.

J is TRBJ1-4 and V is TRBV4-1, with 7 bases that match TRBD1. The CDR3 contains 16 residues. The germline V gene encodes CDR1 MGHRA and CDR2 YSYEKL. The ends lost 4 bases at V and 8 bases at J; junction bases unmatched: 13. CDR3: CASSLTRDSRFEKLFF. The CDR3 DNA is TGCGCCAGCAGCCTAACCCGGGACAGCAGATTCGAAAAACTGTTTTTT.

The chain carries TRBV18 and TRBJ1-1; D unclear. This CDR3 contains 16 residues. Germline-derived CDR1 and CDR2 are KGHSH and LQKENI. The V end lost 4 bases, the J end lost 0 bases, and 15 bases lay between the germline ends. CDR3 residues: CASSQTSQQMNTEAFF. The CDR3 region has the DNA TGTGCCAGCTCACAAACGTCCCAACAGATGAACACTGAAGCTTTCTTT.

V usage is TRBV2 and J usage is TRBJ1-3, with D perhaps matching TRBD1 (5 bases). The germline V and J ends were trimmed by 5 bases and 0 bases, with 11 bases remaining between them. Germline assignment: CDR1 SNHLY and CDR2 FYNNEI. The CDR3 contains 15 residues. The CDR3 DNA is TGTGCCAGCAGTAAACAGGCATCCTCTGGAAACACCATATATTTT. Amino acid sequence: CASSKQASSGNTIYF. The full variable domain, completed using reference TRBV2 and TRBJ1-3, is EPEVTQTPSHQVTQMGQEVILRCVPISNHLYFYWYRQILGQKVEFLVSFYNNEISEKSEIFDDQFSVERPDGSNFTLKIRSTKLEDSAMYFCASSKQASSGNTIYFGEGSWLTVV.

The chain has TRBV7-3 and TRBJ2-4, with D tentatively TRBD2 (5 bases). The CDR3 is 13 amino acids. Per germline, CDR1 SGHTA and CDR2 FQGTGA. V lost 5 bases to trimming and J lost 7 bases, with 12 bases between them. CDR3 region: CASSHGPGNIQYF. DNA for the CDR3: TGTGCCAGCAGCCACGGCCCGGGGAACATTCAGTACTTC. The full variable domain, rest sourced from reference TRBV7-3 and TRBJ2-4, is GAGVSQTPSNKVTEKGKYVELRCDPISGHTALYWYRQSLGQGPEFLIYFQGTGAADDSGLPNDRFFAVRPEGSVSTLKIQRTERGDSAVYLCASSHGPGNIQYFGAGTRLSVL.

The V call is TRBV6-5, the J call TRBJ1-1; 7 bases fit TRBD1. Germline values: CDR1 MNHEY, CDR2 SVGAGI. The CDR3 extends over 13 amino acids. J lost 11 bases, V lost 0 bases, and 6 bases had no gene match. The DNA of the CDR3 is TGTGCCAGCAGTTACTCGTTAGGGGGCTATGCTTTCTTT. It translates to CASSYSLGGYAFF.

CDR3 DNA: TGCGCCAGCAGCCAAAGGGTTTCGGGGTTCCCCTCCTATAATTCACCCCTCCACTTT. This translates into CASSQRVSGFPSYNSPLHF. The chain carries TRBV4-1 and TRBJ1-6; D gene uncertain. CDR1 MGHRA and CDR2 YSYEKL come from the germline V gene. The CDR3 runs to 19 residues. Between the trimmed V and J ends, which lost 2 bases and 0 bases, there was a span of 17 bases.

Written as DNA, the CDR3 is TGTGCCAGCAGTGAAGCGGGACAGGGCGACGAGCAGTACTTC. It is translated as CASSEAGQGDEQYF. The V call is TRBV2, the J call TRBJ2-7, with TRBD1 matching over 9 bases. The trim removed 0 bases at V and 5 bases at J, leaving 2 bases unmatched. The length of the CDR3 is 14 residues. The V gene's germline CDR1 is SNHLY and CDR2 FYNNEI.

This clone was observed a few times. Other DNA sequences in this specimen translate into the identical CDR3. The chain has TRBV5-1 and TRBJ2-3, with 7 bases aligning to TRBD2. Trimming took 2 bases from V and 3 from J; bases not matched to a gene: 3. Germline-derived CDR1 and CDR2 are SGHRS and YFSETQ. The CDR3 length is 14 residues. CDR3 residues: CASSLAGKTDTQYF. The CDR3, as DNA: TGCGCCAGCAGCTTAGCGGGGAAGACAGATACGCAGTATTTT. Full variable domain (remainder filled in from reference TRBV5-1 and TRBJ2-3): KAGVTQTPRYLIKTRGQQVTLSCSPISGHRSVSWYQQTPGQGLQFLFEYFSETQRNKGNFPGRFSGRQFSNSRSEMNVSTLELGDSALYLCASSLAGKTDTQYFGPGTRLTVL.

The chain has TRBV19 and TRBJ2-1; maybe TRBD1 (6 bases). The length of the CDR3 is 14 residues. Between the trimmed V and J ends, which lost 5 bases and 4 bases, there was a span of 12 bases. From germline, CDR1 is LNHDA and CDR2 SQIVND (reference sequence). CDR3 region: CASSHRDKYNEQFF. The CDR3, as DNA: TGTGCCAGTAGTCACCGGGACAAGTACAATGAGCAGTTCTTC.

The chain carries TRBV4-2 and TRBJ2-3, with a possible D match to TRBD2 (5 bases). The CDR3 contains 15 residues. V was cut by 1 base and J by 4 bases, with 12 bases left in between. Germline V CDR1 and CDR2: LGHNA, YNFKEQ. This chain's CDR3 is CASSQVGLNADTQYF. CDR3 DNA sequence: TGTGCCAGCAGCCAAGTCGGACTTAACGCAGATACGCAGTATTTT.

The V call is TRBV4-2, the J call TRBJ1-1; D not resolved. V lost 3 bases and J 6 bases, leaving 11 bases between the germline ends. The CDR3 runs to 13 residues. CDR1 is LGHNA and CDR2 is YNFKEQ in the germline V gene. CDR3 region: CASSQAPGAEAFF. CDR3 nucleotides: TGTGCCAGCAGCCAGGCCCCGGGAGCTGAAGCTTTCTTT.

This clone was seen once. This chain joins TRBV7-3 and TRBJ2-3; 15 bases match TRBD2. This CDR3 spans 16 amino acids. Germline CDR1 SGHTA, CDR2 FQGTGA. The trim removed 1 base at V and 6 bases at J, leaving 2 bases unmatched. Here the CDR3 reads CASSLMGLAGGDTQYF. The CDR3 DNA reads as TGTGCCAGCAGCTTAATGGGACTAGCGGGGGGTGATACGCAGTATTTT. Variable domain in full (rest from reference TRBV7-3 and TRBJ2-3): GAGVSQTPSNKVTEKGKYVELRCDPISGHTALYWYRQSLGQGPEFLIYFQGTGAADDSGLPNDRFFAVRPEGSVSTLKIQRTERGDSAVYLCASSLMGLAGGDTQYFGPGTRLTVL.

J is TRBJ2-3 and V is TRBV4-1; TRBD1 aligns across 11 bases. After removal of 4 bases from V and 4 bases from J, the junction contained 10 bases not matched to a gene. The germline CDR1 and CDR2 sequences are MGHRA and YSYEKL. This CDR3 has 17 amino acids. The CDR3 reads CASSLGQGGLGADTQYF. Written as DNA, the CDR3 is TGCGCCAGCAGCCTGGGACAGGGGGGATTAGGCGCAGATACGCAGTATTTT.